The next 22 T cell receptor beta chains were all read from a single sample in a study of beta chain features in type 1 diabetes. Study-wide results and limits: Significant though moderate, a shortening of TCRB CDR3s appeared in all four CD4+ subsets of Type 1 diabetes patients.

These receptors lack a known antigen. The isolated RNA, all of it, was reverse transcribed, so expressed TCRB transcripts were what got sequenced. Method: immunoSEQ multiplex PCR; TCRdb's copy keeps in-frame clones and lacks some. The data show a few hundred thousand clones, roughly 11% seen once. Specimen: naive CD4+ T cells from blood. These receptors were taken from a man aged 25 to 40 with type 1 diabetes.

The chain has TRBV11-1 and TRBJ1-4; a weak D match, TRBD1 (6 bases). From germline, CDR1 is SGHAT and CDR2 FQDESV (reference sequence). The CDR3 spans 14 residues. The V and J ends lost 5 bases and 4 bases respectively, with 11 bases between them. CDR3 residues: CASSPDSFNEKLFF. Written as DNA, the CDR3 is TGTGCCAGCAGCCCGGACAGCTTTAATGAAAAACTGTTTTTT.

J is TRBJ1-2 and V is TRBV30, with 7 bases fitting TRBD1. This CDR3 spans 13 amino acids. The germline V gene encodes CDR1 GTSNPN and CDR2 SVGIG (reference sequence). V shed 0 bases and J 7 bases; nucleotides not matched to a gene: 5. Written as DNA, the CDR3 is TGTGCCTGGAGTGTAAACAGGGGCGCTGGCTACACCTTC. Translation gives CAWSVNRGAGYTF.

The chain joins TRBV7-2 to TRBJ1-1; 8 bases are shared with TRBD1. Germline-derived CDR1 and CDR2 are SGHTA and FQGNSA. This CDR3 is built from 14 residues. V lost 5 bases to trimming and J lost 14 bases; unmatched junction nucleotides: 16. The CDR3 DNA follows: TGTGCCAGCAGCCTAATTGGTGGGCCAGGGGGCGCGTTCTTT. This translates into CASSLIGGPGGAFF.

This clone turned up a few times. The CDR3 DNA follows: TGCGCCAGCAGCTTGCCCCCGGGACAGCGGAGTGAAAAACTGTTTTTT. Its protein product is CASSLPPGQRSEKLFF. The V gene is TRBV4-1, the J gene TRBJ1-4, with TRBD1 matching over 7 bases. The CDR3 totals 16 residues. Per the germline V gene, CDR1 is MGHRA and CDR2 is YSYEKL. V shed 5 bases and J 7 bases; nucleotides not matched to a gene: 13.

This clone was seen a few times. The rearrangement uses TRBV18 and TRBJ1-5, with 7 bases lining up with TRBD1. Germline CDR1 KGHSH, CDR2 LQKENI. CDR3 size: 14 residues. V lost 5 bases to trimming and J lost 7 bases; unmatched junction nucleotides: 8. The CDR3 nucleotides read TGTGCCAGCTCAGCGACAGGGCGGGAACAGCCCCAGCATTTT. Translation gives CASSATGREQPQHF. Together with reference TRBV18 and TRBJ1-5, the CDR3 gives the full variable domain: NAGVMQNPRHLVRRRGQEARLRCSPMKGHSHVYWYRQLPEEGLKFMVYLQKENIIDESGMPKERFSAEFPKEGPSILRIQQVVRGDSAAYFCASSATGREQPQHFGDGTRLSIL.

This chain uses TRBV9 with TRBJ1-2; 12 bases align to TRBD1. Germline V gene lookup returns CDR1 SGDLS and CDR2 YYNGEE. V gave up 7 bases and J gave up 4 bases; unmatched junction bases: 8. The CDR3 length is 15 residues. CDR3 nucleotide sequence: TGTGCCAGCGCCCCCGGGACAGGGGGCGGCTATGGCTACACCTTC. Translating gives CASAPGTGGGYGYTF.

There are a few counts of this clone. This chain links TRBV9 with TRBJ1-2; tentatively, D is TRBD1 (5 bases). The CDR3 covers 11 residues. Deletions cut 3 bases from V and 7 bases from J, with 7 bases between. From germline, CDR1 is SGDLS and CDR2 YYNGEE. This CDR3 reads CASSADIGYTF. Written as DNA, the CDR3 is TGTGCCAGCAGCGCGGACATTGGCTACACCTTC.

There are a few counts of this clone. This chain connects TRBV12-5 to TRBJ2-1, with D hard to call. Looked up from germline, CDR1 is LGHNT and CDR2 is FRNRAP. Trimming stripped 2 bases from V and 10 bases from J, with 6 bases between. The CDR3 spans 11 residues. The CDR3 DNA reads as TGTGCTAGTGGTTTGCGGAGCGAGCAGTTCTTC. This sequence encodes CASGLRSEQFF.

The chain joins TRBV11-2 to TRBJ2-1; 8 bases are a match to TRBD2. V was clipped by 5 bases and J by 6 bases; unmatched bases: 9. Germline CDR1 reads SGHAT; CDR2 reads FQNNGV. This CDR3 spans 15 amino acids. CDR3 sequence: CASSPSGGAGNEQFF. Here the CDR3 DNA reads TGTGCCAGCAGCCCCTCCGGGGGGGCCGGCAATGAGCAGTTCTTC.

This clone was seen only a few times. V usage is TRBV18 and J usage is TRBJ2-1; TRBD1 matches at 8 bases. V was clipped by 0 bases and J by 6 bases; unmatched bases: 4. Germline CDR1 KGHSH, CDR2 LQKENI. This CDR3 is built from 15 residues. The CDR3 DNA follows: TGTGCCAGCTCACCACCGGACAGGGAAGGCAATGAGCAGTTCTTC. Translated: CASSPPDREGNEQFF. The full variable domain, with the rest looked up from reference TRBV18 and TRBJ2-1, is NAGVMQNPRHLVRRRGQEARLRCSPMKGHSHVYWYRQLPEEGLKFMVYLQKENIIDESGMPKERFSAEFPKEGPSILRIQQVVRGDSAAYFCASSPPDREGNEQFFGPGTRLTVL.

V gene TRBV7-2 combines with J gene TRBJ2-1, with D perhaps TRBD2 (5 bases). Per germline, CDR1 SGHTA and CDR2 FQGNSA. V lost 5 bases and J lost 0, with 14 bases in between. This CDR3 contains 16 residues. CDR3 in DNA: TGTGCCAGCAGCCTCAGCGATCGGGGCTCCTACAATGAGCAGTTCTTC. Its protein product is CASSLSDRGSYNEQFF.

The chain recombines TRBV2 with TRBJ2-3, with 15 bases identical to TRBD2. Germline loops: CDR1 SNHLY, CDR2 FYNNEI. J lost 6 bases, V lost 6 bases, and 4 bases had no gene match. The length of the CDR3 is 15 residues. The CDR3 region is CASRGLAGGIDTQYF. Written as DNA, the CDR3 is TGTGCCAGCAGAGGACTAGCGGGGGGGATTGATACGCAGTATTTT.

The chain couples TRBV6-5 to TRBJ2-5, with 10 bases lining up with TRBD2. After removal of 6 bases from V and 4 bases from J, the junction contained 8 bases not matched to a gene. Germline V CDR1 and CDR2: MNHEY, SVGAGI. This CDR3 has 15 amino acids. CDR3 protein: CASSQVLAGRETQYF. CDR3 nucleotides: TGTGCCAGCAGCCAAGTACTAGCGGGGAGAGAGACCCAGTACTTC.

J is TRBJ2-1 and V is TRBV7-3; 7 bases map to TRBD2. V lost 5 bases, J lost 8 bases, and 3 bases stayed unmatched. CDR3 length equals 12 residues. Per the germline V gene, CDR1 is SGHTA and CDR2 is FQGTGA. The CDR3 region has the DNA TGTGCCAGCAGCGGGGGGAGGGATGAGCAGTTCTTC. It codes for CASSGGRDEQFF.

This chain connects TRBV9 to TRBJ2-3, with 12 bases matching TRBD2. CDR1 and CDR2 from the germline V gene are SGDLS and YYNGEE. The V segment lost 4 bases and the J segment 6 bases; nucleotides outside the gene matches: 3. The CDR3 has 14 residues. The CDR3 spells CASSSTSGGDTQYF. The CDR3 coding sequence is TGTGCCAGCAGCTCAACTAGCGGGGGGGATACGCAGTATTTT. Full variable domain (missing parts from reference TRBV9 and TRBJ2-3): DSGVTQTPKHLITATGQRVTLRCSPRSGDLSVYWYQQSLDQGLQFLIQYYNGEERAKGNILERFSAQQFPDLHSELNLSSLELGDSALYFCASSSTSGGDTQYFGPGTRLTVL.

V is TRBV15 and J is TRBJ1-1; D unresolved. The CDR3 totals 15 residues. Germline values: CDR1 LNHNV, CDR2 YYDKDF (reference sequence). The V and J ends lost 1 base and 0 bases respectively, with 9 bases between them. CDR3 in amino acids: CATSRGAVLNTEAFF. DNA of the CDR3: TGTGCCACCAGCAGAGGGGCAGTTTTGAACACTGAAGCTTTCTTT. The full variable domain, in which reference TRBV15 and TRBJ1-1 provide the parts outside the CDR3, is DAMVIQNPRYQVTQFGKPVTLSCSQTLNHNVMYWYQQKSSQAPKLLFHYYDKDFNNEADTPDNFQSRRPNTSFCFLDIRSPGLGDTAMYLCATSRGAVLNTEAFFGQGTRLTVV.

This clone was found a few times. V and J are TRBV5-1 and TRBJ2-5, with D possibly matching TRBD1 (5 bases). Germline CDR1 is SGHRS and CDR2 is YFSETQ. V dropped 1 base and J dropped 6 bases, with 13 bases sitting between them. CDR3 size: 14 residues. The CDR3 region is CASSLSGATKTQYF. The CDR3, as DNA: TGCGCCAGCAGCTTGTCTGGGGCGACGAAGACCCAGTACTTC.

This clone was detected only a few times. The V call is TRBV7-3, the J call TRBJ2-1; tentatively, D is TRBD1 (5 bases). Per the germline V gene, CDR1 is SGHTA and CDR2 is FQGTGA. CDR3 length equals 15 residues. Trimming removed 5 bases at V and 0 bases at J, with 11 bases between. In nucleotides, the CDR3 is TGTGCCAGCAGCACCTCAGGGTACTCCTACAATGAGCAGTTCTTC. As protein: CASSTSGYSYNEQFF.

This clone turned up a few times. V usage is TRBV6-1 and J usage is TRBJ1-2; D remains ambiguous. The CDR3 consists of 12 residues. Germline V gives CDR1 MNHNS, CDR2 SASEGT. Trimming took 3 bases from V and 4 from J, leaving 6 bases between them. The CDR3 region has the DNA TGTGCCAGCAGTGACCCCGGCTATGGCTACACCTTC. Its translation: CASSDPGYGYTF.

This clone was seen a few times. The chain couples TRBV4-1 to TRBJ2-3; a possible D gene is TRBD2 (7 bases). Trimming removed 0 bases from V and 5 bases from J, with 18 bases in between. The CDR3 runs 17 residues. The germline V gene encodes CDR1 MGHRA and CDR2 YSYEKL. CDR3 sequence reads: CASSQDGTGRGIDTQYF. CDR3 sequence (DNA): TGCGCCAGCAGCCAAGATGGTACAGGGAGGGGAATAGATACGCAGTATTTT.

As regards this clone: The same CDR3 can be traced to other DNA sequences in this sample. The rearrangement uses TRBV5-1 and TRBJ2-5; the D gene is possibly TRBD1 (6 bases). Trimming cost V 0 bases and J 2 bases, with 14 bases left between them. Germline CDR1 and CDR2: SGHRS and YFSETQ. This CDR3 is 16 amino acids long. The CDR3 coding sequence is TGCGCCAGCAGCTTGGTGGGCGGCAGGGGTCAAGAGACCCAGTACTTC. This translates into CASSLVGGRGQETQYF. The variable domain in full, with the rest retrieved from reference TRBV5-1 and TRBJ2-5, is KAGVTQTPRYLIKTRGQQVTLSCSPISGHRSVSWYQQTPGQGLQFLFEYFSETQRNKGNFPGRFSGRQFSNSRSEMNVSTLELGDSALYLCASSLVGGRGQETQYFGPGTRLLVL.

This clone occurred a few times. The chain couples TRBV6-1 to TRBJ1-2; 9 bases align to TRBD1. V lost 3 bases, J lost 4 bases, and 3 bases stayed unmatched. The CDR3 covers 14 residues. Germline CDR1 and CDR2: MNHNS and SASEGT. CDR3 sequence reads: CASSDDRGIYGYTF. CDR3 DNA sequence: TGTGCCAGCAGTGATGACAGGGGGATCTATGGCTACACCTTC.